Listed here is a single T cell receptor (beta chain). Its antigen is as yet unknown. Germline-derived CDR1 and CDR2 are SGHTA and FQGNSA. The length of the CDR3 is 13 residues. V was shortened by 5 bases and J by 2 bases, with 10 bases between the two germline ends. The data were taken from a study of shared clonotypes between healthy human individuals. Study-level background: Donor composition was two women and three men, aged 18 to 49.

Regarding the study as a whole: With a few donors compared, 4.5% to 6.5% of naive CD4 clonotypes were shared. Rarefaction revealed incomplete sorted-subset sequencing despite large depth.

Authors' processing steps: ImmunoSEQ gave junction-only sequences without quality scores, so filtering differed. Assay: immunoSEQ multiplex PCR; the TCRdb copy retains only in-frame clones and omits some. V, J and clone size are taken as reported in that table, and D and trimming were inferred from the DNA itself. The sample holds about 2.4 million clones, 80% to 95% seen once. This chain joins TRBV7-2 and TRBJ2-7; D assignment may be TRBD1 or TRBD2 (5 bases each). The sequencing sample was made of naive CD4+ T cells from PBMCs. Sample subset: CD45RA+ positively selected. The sequence derives from a man younger than 35 in good health. Some clones in this sample may be carry-over from other donors' samples. Here the CDR3 DNA reads TGTGCCAGCAGCCAGGGACGGACCTACGAGCAGTACTTC. Protein product: CASSQGRTYEQYF. The whole variable domain, remainder taken from reference TRBV7-2 and TRBJ2-7, is GAGVSQSPSNKVTEKGKDVELRCDPISGHTALYWYRQSLGQGLEFLIYFQGNSAPDKSGLPSDRFSAERTGGSVSTLTIQRTQQEDSAVYLCASSQGRTYEQYFGPGTRLTVT.